The rows below give T cell receptor beta chains drawn from one sample of a study of tumor-infiltrating lymphocytes in oesophageal squamous cell carcinoma. TCRdb independently ran MiXCR on the PCR reads; one entry per CDR3 protein. Of 11,000 to 15,000 distinct CDR3 sequences in the sample, roughly 47% were seen once. Specimen: blood. The receptors derive from a male donor with esophageal squamous cell carcinoma. The CDR3 runs from the conserved cysteine through the conserved F or W. A D gene is named only where the DNA matches it firmly. Size values are once, few and many counts, or a class for expanded clones, and some rows have none.

d_gene: .; abundance: .; v_gene: TRBV7-3; j_gene: TRBJ2-5; CDR3aa: CASSLLPQTNEQYF; CDR3nt: TGTGCCAGCAGCTTACTCCCACAAACCAATGAGCAGTACTTC
d_gene: .; abundance: many; v_gene: TRBV27; j_gene: TRBJ2-1; CDR3aa: CASGRTSTYNEQFF; CDR3nt: TGTGCCAGCGGACGGACGTCGACCTACAATGAGCAGTTCTTC
d_gene: TRBD2; abundance: .; v_gene: TRBV7-2; j_gene: TRBJ2-5; CDR3aa: CASSSKRGGGETQYF; CDR3nt: TGTGCCAGCAGCTCCAAGCGGGGGGGCGGGGAGACCCAGTACTTC
d_gene: TRBD2; abundance: .; v_gene: TRBV28; j_gene: TRBJ2-7; CDR3aa: CASFSRAASGSYEQYF; CDR3nt: TGTGCCAGCTTCTCCCGAGCGGCTAGCGGTAGCTACGAGCAGTACTTC
d_gene: TRBD1; abundance: .; v_gene: TRBV14; j_gene: TRBJ1-2; CDR3aa: CASSQDLQGDGYTF; CDR3nt: TGTGCCAGCAGCCAAGATTTACAGGGGGATGGCTACACCTTC
d_gene: .; abundance: .; v_gene: TRBV6-6; j_gene: TRBJ2-3; CDR3aa: CASSYSIGWLTDTQYF; CDR3nt: TGTGCCAGCAGTTACTCGATCGGCTGGCTCACAGATACGCAGTATTTT
d_gene: TRBD1; abundance: .; v_gene: TRBV10-3; j_gene: TRBJ1-5; CDR3aa: CASHPGQGGNQPQHF; CDR3nt: TGTGCCAGTCACCCGGGACAGGGGGGCAATCAGCCCCAGCATTTT
d_gene: TRBD1; abundance: few; v_gene: TRBV27; j_gene: TRBJ2-1; CDR3aa: CASRNRGLAVNEQFF; CDR3nt: TGTGCCAGCAGGAACAGGGGGCTAGCGGTCAATGAGCAGTTCTTC
d_gene: TRBD1; abundance: .; v_gene: TRBV2; j_gene: TRBJ2-7; CDR3aa: CASSHIVPPRQGAHDSYEQYF; CDR3nt: TGTGCCAGCAGTCATATAGTCCCACCAAGACAGGGGGCCCACGACTCCTACGAGCAGTACTTC
d_gene: .; abundance: .; v_gene: TRBV7-2; j_gene: TRBJ2-5; CDR3aa: CASSSTGGGLSETQYF; CDR3nt: TGTGCCAGCAGCTCCACAGGGGGGGGGCTCTCCGAGACCCAGTACTTC
d_gene: TRBD2; abundance: few; v_gene: TRBV20-1; j_gene: TRBJ2-3; CDR3aa: CSATPSGRITDTQYF; CDR3nt: TGCAGTGCTACCCCTAGCGGGAGAATCACAGATACGCAGTATTTT
d_gene: .; abundance: many; v_gene: TRBV5-3; j_gene: TRBJ2-4; CDR3aa: CARSPLGAKNIQYF; CDR3nt: TGTGCCAGAAGCCCCCTAGGGGCCAAAAACATTCAGTACTTC
d_gene: .; abundance: few; v_gene: TRBV6-1; j_gene: TRBJ1-3; CDR3aa: CASSGDSGNTIYF; CDR3nt: TGTGCCAGCAGTGGTGACAGCGGAAACACCATATATTTT
d_gene: .; abundance: many; v_gene: TRBV6-1; j_gene: TRBJ2-7; CDR3aa: CASRPPLSAYEQYF; CDR3nt: TGTGCCAGCAGACCACCCTTGAGTGCCTACGAGCAGTACTTC
d_gene: TRBD1; abundance: many; v_gene: TRBV5-4; j_gene: TRBJ2-5; CDR3aa: CASSRDRGQETQYF; CDR3nt: TGTGCCAGCAGCCGCGACAGGGGGCAAGAGACCCAGTACTTC
d_gene: .; abundance: few; v_gene: TRBV7-2; j_gene: TRBJ2-5; CDR3aa: CASSLQGLGETQYF; CDR3nt: TGTGCCAGCAGCTTACAGGGGTTGGGAGAGACCCAGTACTTC
d_gene: .; abundance: .; v_gene: TRBV10-3; j_gene: TRBJ2-7; CDR3aa: CAISVRAEYSTDTQYF; CDR3nt: TGTGCCATCAGTGTACGAGCGGAATATAGCACAGATACGCAGTACTTC
d_gene: .; abundance: many; v_gene: TRBV20-1; j_gene: TRBJ2-5; CDR3aa: CSASSGRGRYQETQYF; CDR3nt: TGCAGTGCCTCTTCGGGCAGGGGGAGGTACCAAGAGACCCAGTACTTC
d_gene: .; abundance: .; v_gene: TRBV11-2; j_gene: TRBJ2-3; CDR3aa: CASSAGESTDTQYF; CDR3nt: TGTGCCAGCAGCGCCGGGGAGAGCACAGATACGCAGTATTTT
d_gene: .; abundance: .; v_gene: TRBV18; j_gene: TRBJ2-5; CDR3aa: CASSRAGETQYF; CDR3nt: TGTGCCAGCTCACGCGCGGGGGAGACCCAGTACTTC
d_gene: TRBD1; abundance: .; v_gene: TRBV12-3/TRBV12-4; j_gene: TRBJ1-1; CDR3aa: CASSLEIAGGEAFF; CDR3nt: TGTGCCAGCAGTTTAGAGATAGCAGGGGGTGAAGCTTTCTTT
d_gene: .; abundance: .; v_gene: TRBV10-2; j_gene: TRBJ2-2; CDR3aa: CASRTPRDTGELFF; CDR3nt: TGCGCCAGCAGGACCCCGAGGGACACCGGGGAGCTGTTTTTT
d_gene: .; abundance: many; v_gene: TRBV11-1; j_gene: TRBJ2-7; CDR3aa: CASSLASGPYEQYF; CDR3nt: TGTGCCAGCAGCTTAGCTTCAGGGCCCTACGAGCAGTACTTC
d_gene: TRBD1; abundance: .; v_gene: TRBV7-6; j_gene: TRBJ2-1; CDR3aa: CASSLTQGENEQFF; CDR3nt: TGTGCCAGCAGCTTAACCCAGGGGGAAAATGAGCAGTTCTTC
d_gene: TRBD2; abundance: many; v_gene: TRBV15; j_gene: TRBJ2-1; CDR3aa: CATSRDFLASGSNEQFF; CDR3nt: TGTGCCACCAGCAGAGATTTTTTGGCTAGCGGGAGCAATGAGCAGTTCTTC
d_gene: TRBD1; abundance: .; v_gene: TRBV10-3; j_gene: TRBJ1-4; CDR3aa: CAISGDRGLEKLFF; CDR3nt: TGTGCCATCAGTGGGGACAGGGGGCTTGAAAAACTGTTTTTT
d_gene: .; abundance: few; v_gene: TRBV7-2; j_gene: TRBJ2-7; CDR3aa: CASSLHYEQYF; CDR3nt: TGTGCCAGCAGTCTCCACTACGAGCAGTACTTC
d_gene: .; abundance: .; v_gene: TRBV7-2; j_gene: TRBJ2-3; CDR3aa: CASSPGADTQYF; CDR3nt: TGTGCCAGCAGCCCAGGGGCAGATACGCAGTATTTT
d_gene: .; abundance: once; v_gene: TRBV12-3/TRBV12-4; j_gene: TRBJ2-1; CDR3aa: CASSFFGEGSPLHF; CDR3nt: .
d_gene: .; abundance: .; v_gene: TRBV11-2; j_gene: TRBJ2-7; CDR3aa: CASSLSDVGGYEQYF; CDR3nt: TGTGCCAGCAGCTTAAGTGATGTAGGCGGCTACGAGCAGTACTTC
d_gene: TRBD1; abundance: .; v_gene: TRBV7-2; j_gene: TRBJ2-5; CDR3aa: CASSMGQGFRETQYF; CDR3nt: TGTGCCAGCAGCATGGGACAGGGGTTTCGAGAGACCCAGTACTTC
d_gene: .; abundance: .; v_gene: TRBV11-2; j_gene: TRBJ2-7; CDR3aa: CASSLIPGTYEQYF; CDR3nt: TGTGCCAGCAGCTTAATCCCAGGGACCTACGAGCAGTACTTC
d_gene: TRBD2; abundance: few; v_gene: TRBV7-8; j_gene: TRBJ2-1; CDR3aa: CASSYTTSGTYNEQFF; CDR3nt: TGTGCCAGCAGCTATACGACTAGCGGAACCTACAATGAGCAGTTCTTC
d_gene: .; abundance: .; v_gene: TRBV7-6; j_gene: TRBJ2-5; CDR3aa: CASSLGGGGETQYF; CDR3nt: TGTGCCAGCAGCCTAGGAGGGGGAGGAGAGACCCAGTACTTC
d_gene: .; abundance: many; v_gene: TRBV7-7; j_gene: TRBJ2-1; CDR3aa: CASSLSGKPGNEQFF; CDR3nt: TGTGCTAGCAGCCTTTCGGGAAAACCGGGAAATGAGCAGTTCTTC
d_gene: .; abundance: .; v_gene: TRBV7-8; j_gene: TRBJ2-6; CDR3aa: CASSLAGGTF; CDR3nt: TGTGCCAGCAGCTTAGCGGGGGGGACTTTC
d_gene: .; abundance: few; v_gene: TRBV7-2; j_gene: TRBJ2-1; CDR3aa: CASSWGGGSQFF; CDR3nt: TGTGCCAGCAGTTGGGGGGGGGGCTCGCAGTTCTTC
d_gene: .; abundance: .; v_gene: TRBV6-1; j_gene: TRBJ2-7; CDR3aa: CASNTESSSYEQYF; CDR3nt: TGTGCCAGCAACACGGAATCAAGCTCCTACGAGCAGTACTTC
d_gene: TRBD2; abundance: .; v_gene: TRBV7-6; j_gene: TRBJ2-5; CDR3aa: CASSPGTSGFQETQYF; CDR3nt: TGTGCTAGCAGCCCGGGGACTAGCGGGTTCCAAGAGACCCAGTACTTC
d_gene: TRBD2; abundance: .; v_gene: TRBV7-9; j_gene: TRBJ2-1; CDR3aa: CASSLGWLAGGHRHEQFF; CDR3nt: TGTGCCAGCAGCTTAGGGTGGCTAGCGGGAGGGCACAGGCATGAGCAGTTCTTC
d_gene: TRBD1; abundance: few; v_gene: TRBV5-1; j_gene: TRBJ2-5; CDR3aa: CASSTLTGTQETQYF; CDR3nt: TGCGCCAGCAGCACCTTGACAGGGACCCAAGAGACCCAGTACTTC
d_gene: .; abundance: medium-sized; v_gene: TRBV12-5; j_gene: TRBJ2-5; CDR3aa: CASGLDRVKETQYF; CDR3nt: TGTGCTAGTGGTTTGGACAGGGTGAAAGAGACCCAGTACTTC
d_gene: .; abundance: few; v_gene: TRBV7-9; j_gene: TRBJ2-7; CDR3aa: CASSLAGTFYEQYF; CDR3nt: TGTGCCAGCAGCTTAGCGGGGACTTTCTACGAGCAGTACTTC
d_gene: .; abundance: .; v_gene: TRBV6-6; j_gene: TRBJ2-7; CDR3aa: CAGSSLRRDTQYF; CDR3nt: TGTGCCGGCAGTTCCCTTCGAAGAGATACGCAGTACTTC
d_gene: .; abundance: .; v_gene: TRBV7-2; j_gene: TRBJ2-3; CDR3aa: CASSLRALATDTQYF; CDR3nt: TGTGCCAGCAGCTTAAGGGCGCTAGCAACAGATACGCAGTATTTT
d_gene: .; abundance: medium-sized; v_gene: TRBV28; j_gene: TRBJ2-1; CDR3aa: CASIAGRLLGNEQFF; CDR3nt: TGTGCCAGCATCGCCGGAAGGCTCCTTGGCAATGAGCAGTTCTTC
d_gene: .; abundance: few; v_gene: TRBV7-4; j_gene: TRBJ2-7; CDR3aa: CASSLTANSYEQYF; CDR3nt: TGTGCCAGCAGCTTGACAGCTAACTCCTACGAGCAGTACTTC
d_gene: .; abundance: many; v_gene: TRBV5-4; j_gene: TRBJ2-7; CDR3aa: CASSLEGIGEQYF; CDR3nt: TGTGCCAGCAGCTTGGAGGGGATCGGCGAGCAGTACTTC
d_gene: TRBD1; abundance: .; v_gene: TRBV7-2; j_gene: TRBJ2-5; CDR3aa: CASSQNGQGARETQYF; CDR3nt: TGTGCCAGCAGCCAAAACGGACAGGGGGCTAGAGAGACCCAGTACTTC
d_gene: TRBD1; abundance: .; v_gene: TRBV5-1; j_gene: TRBJ2-7; CDR3aa: CASSFTDRSAYEQYF; CDR3nt: TGCGCCAGCAGCTTCACGGACAGGTCCGCCTACGAGCAGTACTTC